This T cell receptor beta chain was identified in a study of control samples from healthy donors and cancer patients. In its sample, this clone was seen a few times. The CDR3 covers 13 residues. V shed 6 bases and J shed 6 bases, with 14 bases lying between them. Germline V CDR1 and CDR2: KGHSH, LQKENI. Repertoires were generated with immunoSEQ multiplex PCR, while TCRdb's copy carries only in-frame clones and drops some. The data contain tens of thousands of clones, roughly nine tenths of them singletons. The clonotype originates from a woman in her fifties or sixties with colorectal cancer. The chain combines TRBV18 with TRBJ1-1; D may be TRBD1 (5 bases). The sample was PBMCs. This CDR3 reads CASSAKTEAEAFF. Here the CDR3 DNA reads TGTGCCAGCTCCGCGAAGACAGAAGCTGAAGCTTTCTTT. Filled out from reference TRBV18 and TRBJ1-1, the complete variable domain reads NAGVMQNPRHLVRRRGQEARLRCSPMKGHSHVYWYRQLPEEGLKFMVYLQKENIIDESGMPKERFSAEFPKEGPSILRIQQVVRGDSAAYFCASSAKTEAEAFFGQGTRLTVV.